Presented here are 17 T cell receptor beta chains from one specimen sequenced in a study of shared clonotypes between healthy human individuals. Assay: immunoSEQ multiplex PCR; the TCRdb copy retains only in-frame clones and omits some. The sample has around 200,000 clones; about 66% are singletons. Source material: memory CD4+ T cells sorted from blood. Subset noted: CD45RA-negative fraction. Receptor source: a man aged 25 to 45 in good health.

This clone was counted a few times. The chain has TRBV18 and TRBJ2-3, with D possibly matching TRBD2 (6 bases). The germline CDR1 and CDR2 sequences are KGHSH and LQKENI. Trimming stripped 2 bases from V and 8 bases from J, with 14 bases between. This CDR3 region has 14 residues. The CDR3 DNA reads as TGTGCCAGCTCACCAGAGTCCGGGAGCGGTACGCAGTATTTT. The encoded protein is CASSPESGSGTQYF.

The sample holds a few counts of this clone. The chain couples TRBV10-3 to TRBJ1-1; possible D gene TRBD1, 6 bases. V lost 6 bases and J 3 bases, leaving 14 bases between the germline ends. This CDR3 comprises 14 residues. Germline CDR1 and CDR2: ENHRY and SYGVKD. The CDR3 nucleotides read TGTGCCATCAGCCCCAGGGGAGGGGACACTGAAGCTTTCTTT. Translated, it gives CAISPRGGDTEAFF.

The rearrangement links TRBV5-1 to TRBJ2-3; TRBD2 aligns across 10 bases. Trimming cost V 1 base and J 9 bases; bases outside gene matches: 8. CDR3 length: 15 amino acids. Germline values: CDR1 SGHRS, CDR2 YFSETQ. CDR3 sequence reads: CASSLTSGDHRTQYF. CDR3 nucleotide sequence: TGCGCCAGCAGCTTGACTAGCGGGGACCACAGGACGCAGTATTTT.

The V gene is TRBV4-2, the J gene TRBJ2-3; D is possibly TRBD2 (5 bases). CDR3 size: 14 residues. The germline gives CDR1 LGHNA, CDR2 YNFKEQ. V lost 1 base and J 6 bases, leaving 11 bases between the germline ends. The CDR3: CASSQVSGSDTQYF. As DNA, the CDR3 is TGTGCCAGCAGCCAAGTATCGGGGTCTGATACGCAGTATTTT.

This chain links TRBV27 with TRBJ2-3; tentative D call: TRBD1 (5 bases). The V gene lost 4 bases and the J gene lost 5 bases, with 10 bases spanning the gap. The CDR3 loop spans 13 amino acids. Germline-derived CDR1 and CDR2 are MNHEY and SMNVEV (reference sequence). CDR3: CASSWGAEDTQYF. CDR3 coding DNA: TGTGCCAGCAGTTGGGGCGCAGAAGATACGCAGTATTTT.

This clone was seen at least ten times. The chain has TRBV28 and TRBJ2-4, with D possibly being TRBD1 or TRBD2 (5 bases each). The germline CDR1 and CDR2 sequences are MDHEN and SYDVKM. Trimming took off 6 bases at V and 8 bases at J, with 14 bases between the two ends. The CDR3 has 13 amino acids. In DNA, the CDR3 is TGTGCCAGCAGACAGCAGGGAGTTGACATTCAGTACTTC. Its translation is CASRQQGVDIQYF.

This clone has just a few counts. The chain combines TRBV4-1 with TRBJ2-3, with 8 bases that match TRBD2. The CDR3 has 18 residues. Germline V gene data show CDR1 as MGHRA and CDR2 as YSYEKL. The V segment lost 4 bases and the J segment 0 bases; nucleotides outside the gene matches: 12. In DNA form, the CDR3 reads TGCGCCAGCAGCCGCGGGACTAGTATTCGGGCTAGCACAGATACGCAGTATTTT. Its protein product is CASSRGTSIRASTDTQYF.

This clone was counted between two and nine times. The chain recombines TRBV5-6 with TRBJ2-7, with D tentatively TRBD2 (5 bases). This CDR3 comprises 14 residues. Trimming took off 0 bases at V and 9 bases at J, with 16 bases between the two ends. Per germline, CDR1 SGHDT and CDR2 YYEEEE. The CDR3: CASSLASPESGQYF. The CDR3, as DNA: TGTGCCAGCAGCTTGGCCTCACCTGAAAGCGGGCAGTACTTC.

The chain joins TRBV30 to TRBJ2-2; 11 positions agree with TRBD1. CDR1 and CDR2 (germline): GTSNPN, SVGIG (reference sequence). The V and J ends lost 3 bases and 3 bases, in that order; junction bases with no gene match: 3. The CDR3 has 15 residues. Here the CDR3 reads CAWSPGQGDTGELFF. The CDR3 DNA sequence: TGTGCCTGGAGCCCGGGACAGGGGGACACCGGGGAGCTGTTTTTT.

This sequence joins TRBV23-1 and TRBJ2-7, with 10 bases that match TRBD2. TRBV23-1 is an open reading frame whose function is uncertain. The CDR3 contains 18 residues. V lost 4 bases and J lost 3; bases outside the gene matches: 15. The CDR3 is CASSPNRPSGRGNYEQYF. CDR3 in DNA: TGCGCCAGCAGTCCAAATCGACCTAGCGGGAGAGGGAACTACGAGCAGTACTTC.

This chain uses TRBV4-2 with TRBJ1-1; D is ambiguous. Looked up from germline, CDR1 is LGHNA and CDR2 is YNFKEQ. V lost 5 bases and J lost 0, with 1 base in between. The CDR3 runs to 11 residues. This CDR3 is CASSLNTEAFF. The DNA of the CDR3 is TGTGCCAGCAGCTTGAACACTGAAGCTTTCTTT.

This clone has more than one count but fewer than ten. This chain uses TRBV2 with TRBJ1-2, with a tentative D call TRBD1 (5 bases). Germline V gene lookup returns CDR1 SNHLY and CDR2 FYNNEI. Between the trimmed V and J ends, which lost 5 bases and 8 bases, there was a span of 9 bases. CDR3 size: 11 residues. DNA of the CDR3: TGTGCCAGCAGTCCGGGGGTGGGCTACACCTTC. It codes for CASSPGVGYTF.

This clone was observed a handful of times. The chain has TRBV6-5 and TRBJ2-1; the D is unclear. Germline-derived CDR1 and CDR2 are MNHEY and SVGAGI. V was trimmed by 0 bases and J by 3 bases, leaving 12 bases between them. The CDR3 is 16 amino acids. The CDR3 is CASSYSHGLLYNEQFF. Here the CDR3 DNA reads TGTGCCAGCAGTTACTCGCACGGGTTGCTCTACAATGAGCAGTTCTTC.

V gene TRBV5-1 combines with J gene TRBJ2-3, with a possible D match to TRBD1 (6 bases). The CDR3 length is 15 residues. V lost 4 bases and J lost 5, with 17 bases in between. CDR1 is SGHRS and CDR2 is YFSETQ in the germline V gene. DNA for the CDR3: TGCGCCAGCAGCGACGGACAGAGTCGGGAAGATACGCAGTATTTT. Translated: CASSDGQSREDTQYF.

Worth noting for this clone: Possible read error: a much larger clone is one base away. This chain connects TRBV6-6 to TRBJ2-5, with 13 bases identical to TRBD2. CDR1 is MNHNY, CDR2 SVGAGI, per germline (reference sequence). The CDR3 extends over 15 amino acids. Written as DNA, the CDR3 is TGTACCAGCCGGGGGACTAGCGGGATCTCGGAGACCCAGTACTTC. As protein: CTSRGTSGISETQYF.

Here the CDR3 reads CASSYSGGEQYF. In DNA form, the CDR3 reads TGTGCCAGCAGTTACTCGGGGGGCGAGCAGTACTTC. V and J are TRBV6-5 and TRBJ2-7; a possible D gene is TRBD2 (6 bases). Between the trimmed V and J ends, which lost 0 bases and 6 bases, there was a span of 6 bases. The germline V gene has CDR1 MNHEY and CDR2 SVGAGI. This CDR3 spans 12 amino acids.

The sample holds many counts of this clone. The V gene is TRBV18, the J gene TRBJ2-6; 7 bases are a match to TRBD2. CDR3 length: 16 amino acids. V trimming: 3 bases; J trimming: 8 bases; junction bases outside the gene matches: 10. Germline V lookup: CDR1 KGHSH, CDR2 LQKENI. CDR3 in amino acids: CASSPLGRSGTNVLTF. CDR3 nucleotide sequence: TGTGCCAGCTCACCTCTCGGGAGGTCGGGGACCAACGTCCTGACTTTC.